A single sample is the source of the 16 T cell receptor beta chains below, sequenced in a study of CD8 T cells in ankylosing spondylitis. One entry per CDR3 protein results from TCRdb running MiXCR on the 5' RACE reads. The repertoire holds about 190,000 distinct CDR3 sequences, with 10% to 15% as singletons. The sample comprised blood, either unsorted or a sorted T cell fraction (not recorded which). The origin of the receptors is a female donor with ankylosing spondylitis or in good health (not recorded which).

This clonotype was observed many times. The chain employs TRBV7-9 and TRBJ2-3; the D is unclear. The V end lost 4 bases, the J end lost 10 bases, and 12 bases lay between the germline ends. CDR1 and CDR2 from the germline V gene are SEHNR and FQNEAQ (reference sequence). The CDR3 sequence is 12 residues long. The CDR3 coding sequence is TGTGCCAGCAGCTCCGGGCCCCTCTCGCAGTATTTT. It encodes CASSSGPLSQYF.

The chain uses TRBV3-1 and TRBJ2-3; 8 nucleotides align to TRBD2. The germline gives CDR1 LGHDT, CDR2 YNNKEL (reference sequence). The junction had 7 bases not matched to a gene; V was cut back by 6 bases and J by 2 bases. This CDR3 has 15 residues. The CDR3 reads CASRTGTSATDTQYF. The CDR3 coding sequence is TGTGCCAGCAGAACCGGGACTAGTGCCACAGATACGCAGTATTTT.

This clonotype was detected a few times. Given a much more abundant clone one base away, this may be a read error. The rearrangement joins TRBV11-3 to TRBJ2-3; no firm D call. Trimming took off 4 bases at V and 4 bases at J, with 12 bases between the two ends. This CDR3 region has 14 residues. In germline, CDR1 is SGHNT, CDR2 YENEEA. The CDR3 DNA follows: TGTGCCAGCAGCTCCTCCTCTGCCCCAGATACGCAGTATTTT. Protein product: CASSSSSAPDTQYF.

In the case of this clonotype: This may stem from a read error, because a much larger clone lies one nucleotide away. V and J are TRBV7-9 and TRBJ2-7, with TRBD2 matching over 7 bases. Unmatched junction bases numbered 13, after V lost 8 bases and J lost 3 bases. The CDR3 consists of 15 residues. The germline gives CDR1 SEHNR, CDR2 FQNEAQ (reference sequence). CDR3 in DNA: TGTGCCAGCCAGAACGGGGCGGGAGCGGACTACGAGCAGTACTTC. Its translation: CASQNGAGADYEQYF.

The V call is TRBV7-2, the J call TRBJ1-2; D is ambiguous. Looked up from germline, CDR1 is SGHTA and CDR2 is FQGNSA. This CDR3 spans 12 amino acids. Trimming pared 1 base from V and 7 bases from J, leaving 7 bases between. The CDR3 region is CASSLELSGYTF. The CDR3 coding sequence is TGTGCCAGCAGCTTAGAATTGAGTGGCTACACCTTC.

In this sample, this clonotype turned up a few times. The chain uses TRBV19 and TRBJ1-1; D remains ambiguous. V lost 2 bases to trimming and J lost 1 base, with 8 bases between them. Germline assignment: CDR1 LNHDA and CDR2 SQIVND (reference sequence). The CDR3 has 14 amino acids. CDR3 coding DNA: TGTGCCAGTAGTATAAAGAGGGAGAACACTGAAGCTTTCTTT. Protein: CASSIKRENTEAFF.

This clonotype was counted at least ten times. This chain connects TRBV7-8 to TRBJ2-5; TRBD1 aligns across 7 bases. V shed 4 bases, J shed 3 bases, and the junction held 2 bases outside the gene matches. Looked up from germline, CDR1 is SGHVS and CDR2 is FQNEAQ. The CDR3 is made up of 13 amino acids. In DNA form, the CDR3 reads TGTGCCAGCAGCTCGGGACAGAAAGAGACCCAGTACTTC. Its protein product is CASSSGQKETQYF.

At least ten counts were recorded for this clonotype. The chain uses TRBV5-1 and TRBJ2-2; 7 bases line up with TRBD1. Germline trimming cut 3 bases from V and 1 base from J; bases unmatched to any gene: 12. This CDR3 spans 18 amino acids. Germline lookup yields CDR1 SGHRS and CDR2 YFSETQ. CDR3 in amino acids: CASSYLTPGQLNTGELFF. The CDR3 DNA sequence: TGCGCCAGCAGCTATTTAACACCGGGACAGTTGAACACCGGGGAGCTGTTTTTT.

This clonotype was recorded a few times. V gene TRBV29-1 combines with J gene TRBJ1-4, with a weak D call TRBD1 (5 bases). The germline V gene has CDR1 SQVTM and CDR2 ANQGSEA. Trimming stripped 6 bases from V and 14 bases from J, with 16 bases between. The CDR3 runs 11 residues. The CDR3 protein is CSVQMWGRLFF. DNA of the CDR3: TGCAGCGTCCAAATGTGGGGGAGGCTGTTTTTT.

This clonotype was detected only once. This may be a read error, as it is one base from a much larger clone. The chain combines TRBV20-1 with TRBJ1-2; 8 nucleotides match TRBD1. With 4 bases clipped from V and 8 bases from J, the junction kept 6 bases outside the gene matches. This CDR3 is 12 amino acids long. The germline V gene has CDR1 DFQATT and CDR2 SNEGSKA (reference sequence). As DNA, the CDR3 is TGCAGTGCTACCCAGGGGGCGCAAGGCTACACCTTC. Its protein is CSATQGAQGYTF.

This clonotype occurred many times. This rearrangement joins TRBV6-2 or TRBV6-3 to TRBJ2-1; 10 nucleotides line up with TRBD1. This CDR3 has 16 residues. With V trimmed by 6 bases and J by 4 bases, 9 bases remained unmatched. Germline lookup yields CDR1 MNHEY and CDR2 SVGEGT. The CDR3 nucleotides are TGTGCCAGCAGACGCAGGACAGGGGGTAGTTACAATGAGCAGTTCTTC. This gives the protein CASRRRTGGSYNEQFF.

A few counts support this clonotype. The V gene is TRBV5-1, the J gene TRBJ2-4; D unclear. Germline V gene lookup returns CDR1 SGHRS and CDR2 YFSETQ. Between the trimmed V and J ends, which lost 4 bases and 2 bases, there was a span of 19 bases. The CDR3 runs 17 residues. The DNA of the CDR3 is TGCGCCAGCAGCAGTTCCTCGGGCTGGGAAACCAAAAACATTCAGTACTTC. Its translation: CASSSSSGWETKNIQYF.

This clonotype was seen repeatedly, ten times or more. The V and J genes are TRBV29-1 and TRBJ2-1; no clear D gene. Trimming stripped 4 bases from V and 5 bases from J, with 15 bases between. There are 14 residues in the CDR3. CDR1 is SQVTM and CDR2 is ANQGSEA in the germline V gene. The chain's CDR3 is CSVGRGLGNNEQFF. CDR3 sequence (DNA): TGCAGCGTTGGACGTGGGTTAGGCAACAATGAGCAGTTCTTC.

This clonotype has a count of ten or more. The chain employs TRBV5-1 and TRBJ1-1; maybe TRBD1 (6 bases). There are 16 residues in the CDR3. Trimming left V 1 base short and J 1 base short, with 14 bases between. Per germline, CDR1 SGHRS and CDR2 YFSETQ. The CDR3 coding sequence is TGCGCCAGCAGCTTGTCAGGGGAATGGGAGAACACTGAAGCTTTCTTT. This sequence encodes CASSLSGEWENTEAFF.

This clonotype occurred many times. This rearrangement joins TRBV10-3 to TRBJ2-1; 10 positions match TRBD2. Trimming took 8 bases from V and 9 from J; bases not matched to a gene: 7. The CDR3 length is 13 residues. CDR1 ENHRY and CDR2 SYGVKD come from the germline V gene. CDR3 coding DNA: TGTGCCATCGGTAGAGCGGGAGGGGGTGAGCAGTTCTTC. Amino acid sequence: CAIGRAGGGEQFF.

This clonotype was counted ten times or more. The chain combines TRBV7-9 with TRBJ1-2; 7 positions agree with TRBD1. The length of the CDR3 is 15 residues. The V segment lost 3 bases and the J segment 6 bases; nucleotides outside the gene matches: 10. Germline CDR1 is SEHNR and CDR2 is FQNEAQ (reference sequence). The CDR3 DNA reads TGTGCCAGCAGCTTCGGGGCTACAGGGGAAAATGGCTACACCTTC. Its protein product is CASSFGATGENGYTF.